The 28 T cell receptor beta chains in this list originate from one sample, sequenced in a study of shared clonotypes between healthy human individuals. Repertoires were generated with immunoSEQ multiplex PCR, while TCRdb's copy carries only in-frame clones and drops some. There are roughly 320,000 clones in the sample; roughly 84% occur only once, and around 15% lies in the top ten. What was sequenced was memory CD8+ T cells sorted from blood. Subset noted: CD45RO+ cells pooled with CCR7-negative TemRA cells. These receptors all come from a man aged 18 to 29 in good health.

The rearrangement links TRBV6-6 to TRBJ2-7, with D possibly TRBD1 on 5 matching bases. The V end lost 7 bases, the J end lost 5 bases, and 15 bases lay between the germline ends. CDR1 is MNHNY and CDR2 is SVGAGI in the germline V gene (reference sequence). The CDR3 spans 13 residues. CDR3 protein: CASTDSKFDEQYF. CDR3 DNA: TGTGCCAGCACTGACAGTAAGTTCGACGAGCAGTACTTC.

The J gene is TRBJ2-6, the V gene TRBV4-1, with 9 bases aligning to TRBD1. In germline, CDR1 is MGHRA, CDR2 YSYEKL. The CDR3 runs 18 residues. J gave up 1 base and V 2 bases, and 6 bases lay outside the gene matches. The CDR3 loop reads CASSQYTGGLSGANVLTF. In DNA, the CDR3 is TGCGCCAGCAGCCAATACACAGGGGGCTTGTCTGGGGCCAACGTCCTGACTTTC.

The chain links TRBV6-1 to TRBJ2-7, with 7 bases fitting TRBD2. CDR1 and CDR2 from the germline V gene are MNHNS and SASEGT. This CDR3 has 15 residues. With V trimmed by 3 bases and J by 2 bases, 7 bases remained unmatched. Written as DNA, the CDR3 is TGTGCCAGCAGTGACGGACTAGGAATCCCCTACGAGCAGTACTTC. Encoded protein: CASSDGLGIPYEQYF.

This rearrangement joins TRBV18 to TRBJ2-3; 7 bases match TRBD2. CDR1 and CDR2 (germline): KGHSH, LQKENI. The CDR3 is made up of 17 amino acids. The V gene end was trimmed by 3 bases and the J gene end by 2 bases; junction bases not matched to a gene: 11. The CDR3 sequence: CASSPTRLARVTDTQYF. DNA of the CDR3: TGTGCCAGCTCACCGACCAGACTAGCACGAGTCACAGATACGCAGTATTTT.

The V and J genes are TRBV4-2 and TRBJ2-7; the D call may be TRBD1 or TRBD2 (5 bases each). V was trimmed by 8 bases and J by 0 bases, leaving 14 bases between them. CDR1 and CDR2 (germline): LGHNA, YNFKEQ. The CDR3 consists of 14 residues. The CDR3, as DNA: TGTGCCAGCCGTCTCGGGGCCTACTCCTACGAGCAGTACTTC. It translates to CASRLGAYSYEQYF.

This clone was recorded only once. The rearrangement uses TRBV5-6 and TRBJ2-7, with TRBD2 matching 8 bases. The trim removed 0 bases at V and 2 bases at J, leaving 4 bases unmatched. CDR1 and CDR2 from the germline V gene are SGHDT and YYEEEE. This CDR3 has 15 amino acids. This CDR3 reads CASSLGGGPPYEQYF. In nucleotides, the CDR3 is TGTGCCAGCAGCTTGGGCGGGGGGCCCCCCTACGAGCAGTACTTC.

CDR3 residues: CASSGGAGNTEAFF. CDR3 coding DNA: TGCGCCAGCTCAGGGGGCGCAGGGAACACTGAAGCTTTCTTT. This chain joins TRBV10-2 and TRBJ1-1, with TRBD1 matching over 8 bases. The CDR3 runs to 14 residues. Per the germline V gene, CDR1 is WSHSY and CDR2 is SAAADI. The junction had 6 bases not matched to a gene; V was cut back by 8 bases and J by 1 base.

V usage is TRBV30 and J usage is TRBJ1-2; TRBD1 agrees at 8 bases. Germline CDR1 and CDR2: GTSNPN and SVGIG (reference sequence). The CDR3 is 17 amino acids. With V trimmed by 2 bases and J by 5 bases, 16 bases remained unmatched. This CDR3 reads CAWSPLFGQGPVYGYTF. The CDR3 DNA sequence: TGTGCCTGGAGTCCTCTTTTTGGACAGGGCCCTGTTTATGGCTACACCTTC.

The J gene is TRBJ2-7, the V gene TRBV10-3, with TRBD2 matching 10 bases. This CDR3 is built from 13 residues. The ends lost 2 bases at V and 6 bases at J; junction bases unmatched: 1. The germline gives CDR1 ENHRY, CDR2 SYGVKD. The CDR3 spells CAISEGLAAEQYF. As DNA, the CDR3 is TGTGCCATCAGTGAGGGACTAGCGGCCGAGCAGTACTTC.

The chain links TRBV9 to TRBJ2-7; possibly TRBD1 or TRBD2 for D (7 bases each). Germline V gene lookup returns CDR1 SGDLS and CDR2 YYNGEE. Trimming took off 6 bases at V and 2 bases at J, with 15 bases between the two ends. This CDR3 has 14 residues. The CDR3 protein is CASNAGGEAYEQYF. The DNA for the CDR3 is TGTGCCAGCAACGCAGGGGGGGAGGCCTACGAGCAGTACTTC.

Notes on this clone: Just one base apart from a much larger clone, this may be a read error. This chain uses TRBV27 with TRBJ2-2; D ambiguous. Germline V lookup: CDR1 MNHEY, CDR2 SMNVEV (reference sequence). V lost 5 bases, J lost 3 bases, and 4 bases lay in between. The CDR3 runs to 12 residues. CDR3 sequence reads: CASSIYTGELFF. Here the CDR3 DNA reads TGTGCCAGCAGTATTTACACCGGGGAGCTGTTTTTT.

This clone showed up just once. The chain joins TRBV27 to TRBJ2-7; tentatively, D is TRBD1 (5 bases). Trimming cost V 5 bases and J 3 bases, with 11 bases left between them. CDR1 MNHEY and CDR2 SMNVEV come from the germline V gene (reference sequence). The CDR3 covers 13 residues. The CDR3: CASSLDSRYEQYF. CDR3 nucleotide sequence: TGTGCCAGCAGTCTTGACAGTCGCTACGAGCAGTACTTC.

This chain uses TRBV7-9 with TRBJ2-3; D perhaps matches TRBD1 (5 bases). V was clipped by 2 bases and J by 0 bases, with 12 bases between them. CDR1 SEHNR and CDR2 FQNEAQ come from the germline V gene (reference sequence). The CDR3 has 16 residues. In DNA form, the CDR3 reads TGTGCCAGCAGCTTAACTGGACATACTAGCACAGATACGCAGTATTTT. It encodes CASSLTGHTSTDTQYF.

V gene TRBV7-9 combines with J gene TRBJ2-1; 8 bases are a match to TRBD2. Trimming at V came to 1 base and at J to 7 bases, leaving 3 bases not matched to a gene. From germline, CDR1 is SEHNR and CDR2 FQNEAQ (reference sequence). The CDR3 length is 14 residues. CDR3 bases: TGTGCCAGCAGCTTAGATCCTAGCGGGAATGAGCAGTTCTTC. Its translation: CASSLDPSGNEQFF.

Comments on this clone: The identical CDR3 is also encoded by other nucleotide sequences in the sample. The chain employs TRBV7-6 and TRBJ2-1, with D unclear. This CDR3 is 15 amino acids long. The V end was cut by 1 base, the J end by 2 bases, with 9 bases between. Germline CDR1 reads SGHVS; CDR2 reads FNYEAQ. CDR3 bases: TGTGCCAGCAGCTTAGATCGCGGACCCTACAATGAGCAGTTCTTC. Encoded protein: CASSLDRGPYNEQFF.

The chain uses TRBV7-9 and TRBJ2-7; 7 bases fit TRBD2. Per the germline V gene, CDR1 is SEHNR and CDR2 is FQNEAQ (reference sequence). This CDR3 region has 19 residues. Losses at the gene ends were 5 bases for V and 2 bases for J; bases not matched to a gene: 21. In DNA form, the CDR3 reads TGTGCCAGCAGCCTAGACCCGGGCAGACTAGCTAGCCCCCCCTACGAGCAGTACTTC. The encoded protein is CASSLDPGRLASPPYEQYF.

This sequence joins TRBV2 and TRBJ1-6; 7 nucleotides agree with TRBD1. CDR3 length: 19 amino acids. With 5 bases clipped from V and 9 bases from J, the junction kept 22 bases outside the gene matches. CDR1 and CDR2 from the germline V gene are SNHLY and FYNNEI. CDR3 in amino acids: CASSFLTGVTISPSSPLHF. Written as DNA, the CDR3 is TGTGCCAGCAGTTTCCTCACAGGGGTTACAATTTCGCCTAGTTCACCCCTCCACTTT.

This rearrangement joins TRBV25-1 to TRBJ1-1; 7 bases align to TRBD1. This CDR3 is 15 amino acids long. With 4 bases clipped from V and 1 base from J, the junction kept 6 bases outside the gene matches. The germline V gene has CDR1 MGHDK and CDR2 SYGVNS. In nucleotides, the CDR3 is TGTGCCAGCAGTGCGAGGACAGGACGGAACACTGAAGCTTTCTTT. Its protein is CASSARTGRNTEAFF.

This chain connects TRBV4-1 to TRBJ2-1; D may be TRBD2 (5 bases). There are 17 residues in the CDR3. Germline values: CDR1 MGHRA, CDR2 YSYEKL. With 4 bases removed from V and 1 base from J, the gap between germline ends came to 17 bases. Written as DNA, the CDR3 is TGCGCCAGCAGCCTTGAAGGAGAGGGTCGATCCTACAATGAGCAGTTCTTC. This gives the protein CASSLEGEGRSYNEQFF.

The chain has TRBV6-6 and TRBJ1-5; D is ambiguous. The CDR3 totals 14 residues. Trimming cost V 5 bases and J 0 bases, with 8 bases left between them. Per the germline V gene, CDR1 is MNHNY and CDR2 is SVGAGI (reference sequence). The CDR3 loop is CASSALYSNQPQHF. The CDR3 DNA follows: TGTGCCAGCAGTGCATTGTATAGCAATCAGCCCCAGCATTTT.

The chain recombines TRBV2 with TRBJ2-5; D is possibly TRBD2 (5 bases). The CDR3 loop spans 14 amino acids. Trimming left V 6 bases short and J 0 bases short, with 11 bases between. Germline CDR1 is SNHLY and CDR2 is FYNNEI. CDR3 protein: CASSPAAYQETQYF. Written as DNA, the CDR3 is TGTGCCAGCAGCCCAGCGGCGTACCAAGAGACCCAGTACTTC.

The chain employs TRBV5-1 and TRBJ1-1, with D unclear. V gave up 0 bases and J gave up 1 base, with 7 bases separating them. Germline CDR1 SGHRS, CDR2 YFSETQ. This CDR3 is built from 14 residues. The CDR3 DNA is TGCGCCAGCAGCTTGGGACACGAGAACACTGAAGCTTTCTTT. This gives the protein CASSLGHENTEAFF.

The chain combines TRBV10-3 with TRBJ2-3, with TRBD2 matching over 10 bases. CDR3 length: 16 residues. CDR1 is ENHRY, CDR2 SYGVKD, per germline. J lost 0 bases, V lost 2 bases, and 2 bases had no gene match. As DNA, the CDR3 is TGTGCCATCAGTGAGGCTAGCGGGGGTAGCACAGATACGCAGTATTTT. This codes for CAISEASGGSTDTQYF.

The CDR3: CATSTDSGVLYEQYF. CDR3 coding DNA: TGTGCCACCAGCACTGACAGCGGGGTTTTGTACGAGCAGTACTTC. V and J are TRBV15 and TRBJ2-7, with 7 bases matching TRBD2. V lost 4 bases, J lost 4 bases, and 10 bases stayed unmatched. CDR3 length: 15 amino acids. Germline CDR1 LNHNV, CDR2 YYDKDF (reference sequence).

The chain employs TRBV21-1 and TRBJ1-6. TRBV21-1 is described as a pseudogene. The CDR3 has 18 amino acids. This chain's CDR3 is CASSKYLAGGVHNSPLHF. CDR3 nucleotide sequence: TGTGCCAGCAGCAAATATCTGGCGGGGGGAGTTCATAATTCACCCCTCCACTTT.

V and J are TRBV9 and TRBJ1-2; D is perhaps TRBD1 (5 bases). The germline CDR1 and CDR2 sequences are SGDLS and YYNGEE. V lost 0 bases, J lost 4 bases, and 13 bases lay in between. The length of the CDR3 is 15 residues. The CDR3 DNA sequence: TGTGCCAGCAGCGTAGAAGGGGCGGTACTCTATGGCTACACCTTC. Amino acids: CASSVEGAVLYGYTF.

The J gene is TRBJ1-4, the V gene TRBV4-3; 7 bases agree with TRBD1. CDR1 LGHNA and CDR2 YSLEER come from the germline V gene. There are 15 residues in the CDR3. Trimming took 4 bases from V and 4 from J; bases not matched to a gene: 6. CDR3 in amino acids: CASSPGTVNNEKLFF. CDR3 DNA: TGCGCCAGCAGCCCTGGGACAGTTAATAATGAAAAACTGTTTTTT.

The rearrangement links TRBV10-3 to TRBJ2-3; 7 nucleotides match TRBD1. Germline V gene lookup returns CDR1 ENHRY and CDR2 SYGVKD. V lost 8 bases, J lost 2 bases, and 4 bases stayed unmatched. CDR3 length equals 13 residues. The CDR3 protein is CAIEGTDTDTQYF. The CDR3 DNA reads as TGTGCCATCGAGGGGACAGACACAGATACGCAGTATTTT.